The present entry profiles one T cell receptor (beta chain) with its context. Its antigen is unidentified. Other DNA sequences in this specimen translate into the identical CDR3. These data originate in a study of shared clonotypes between healthy human individuals. Across the whole study: With ages of 18 to 49, the donors were a couple of women and a few men. The study used three CD4 naive, three CD4 memory, two CD8 naive and one CD8 memory plate per donor. Study conclusions and caveats: Incomplete sequencing of sorted subsets was indicated by rarefaction despite large depth.

V was clipped by 1 base and J by 0 bases; unmatched bases: 2. This CDR3 spans 16 amino acids. Germline V gene sequence: CDR1 SGHTA, CDR2 FQGTGA. Sorted-subset replicate PCRs used about 180 ng DNA, 30,000 or so T cell genomes. Some clones are missing from TCRdb's copy, which holds only in-frame ones; the method was immunoSEQ multiplex PCR. This table holds fewer than 2.5 million clones, over 85% found once. The V and J genes are TRBV7-3 and TRBJ2-1; TRBD2 aligns across 8 bases. This TCR was sampled from a man younger than 30 in good health. Some clones in this sample may be carry-over from other donors' samples. The sequenced sample was naive CD4+ T cells from PBMCs. Subset described: CD45RA+ positively selected. CDR3: CASSLSGTSSYNEQFF. DNA for the CDR3: TGTGCCAGCAGCTTAAGCGGGACTAGCTCCTACAATGAGCAGTTCTTC.